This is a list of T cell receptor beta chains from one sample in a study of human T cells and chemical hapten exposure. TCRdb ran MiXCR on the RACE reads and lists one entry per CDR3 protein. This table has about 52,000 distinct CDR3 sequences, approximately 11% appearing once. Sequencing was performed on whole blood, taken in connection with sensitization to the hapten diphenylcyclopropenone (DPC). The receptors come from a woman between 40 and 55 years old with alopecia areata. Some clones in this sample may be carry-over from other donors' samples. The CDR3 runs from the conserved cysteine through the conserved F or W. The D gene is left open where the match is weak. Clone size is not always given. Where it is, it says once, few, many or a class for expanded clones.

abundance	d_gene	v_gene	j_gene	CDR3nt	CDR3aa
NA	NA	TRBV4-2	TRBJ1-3	TGTGCCAGCAGCCAAGTCGTCGGGCAGCTCACCGGGACATCTCGCACCTACTCTGGAAACACCATATATTTT	CASSQVVGQLTGTSRTYSGNTIYF
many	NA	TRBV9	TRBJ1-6	TGTGCCAGCAGCGTAGCTCTTGGACGCGAAGCCCTCCACTTT	CASSVALGREALHF
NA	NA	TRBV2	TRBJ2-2	TGTGCCAGCACCCAGGGACGGACCGGGGAGCTGTTTTTT	CASTQGRTGELFF
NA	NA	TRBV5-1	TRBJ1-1	TGCGCCAGCAGCTCAACCTTGAACACTGAAGCTTTCTTT	CASSSTLNTEAFF
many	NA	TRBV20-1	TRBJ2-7	TGCAGTGCTAGAGGGGTTAGCTCCTACGAGCAGTACTTC	CSARGVSSYEQYF
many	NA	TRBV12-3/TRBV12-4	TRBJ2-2	TGTGCCAGCACCAGTTGGGATCCCGGGGCCGGGGAGCTGTTTTTT	CASTSWDPGAGELFF
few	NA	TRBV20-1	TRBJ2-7	TGCAGTGCTAGAGATAGAAGGGGGATCTACGAGCAGTACTTC	CSARDRRGIYEQYF
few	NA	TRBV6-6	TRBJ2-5	TGTGCCAGCAGTTACCCACCCTCGGAGACCCAGTACTTC	CASSYPPSETQYF
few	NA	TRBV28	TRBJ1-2	TGTGCCAGCAGTTCATTTGACTATGGCTACACCTTC	CASSSFDYGYTF
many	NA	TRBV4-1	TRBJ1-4	TGCGCCAGCAGCCAAGATCCCCCGGCGGGGGTATATGAAAAACTGTTTTTT	CASSQDPPAGVYEKLFF
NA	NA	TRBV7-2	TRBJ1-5	TGTGCCAGCAGCCGTAGCATCATTAGCAATCAGCCCCAGCATTTT	CASSRSIISNQPQHF
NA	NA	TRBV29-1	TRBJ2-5	TGCAGCGTTGAAGATCCGTGGGTCGGAGAGACCCAGTACTTC	CSVEDPWVGETQYF
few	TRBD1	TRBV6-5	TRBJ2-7	TGTGCCAGCAGTTACTCGGGTCTGGGACAGGGCTACGAGCAGTACTTC	CASSYSGLGQGYEQYF
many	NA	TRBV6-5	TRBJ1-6	TGTGCCACCCTATCGCCGAATTCACCCCTCCACTTT	CATLSPNSPLHF
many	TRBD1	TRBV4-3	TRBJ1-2	TGCGCCAGCAGCCAAGAAAAGACAGGGGGCTATGGCTACACCTTC	CASSQEKTGGYGYTF
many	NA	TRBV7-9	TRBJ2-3	TGTGCCAGCAGCTTAGCAGCAGATACGCAGTATTTT	CASSLAADTQYF
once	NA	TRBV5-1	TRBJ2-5	TGCGCCAGCAGCGGGGGGGCGTCCCAAGAGACCCAGTACTTC	CASSGGASQETQYF
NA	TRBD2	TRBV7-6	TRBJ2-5	TGTGCCAGCAGCTTAGCTCGGGCTAGCGGGAGTATGGAGACCCAGTACTTC	CASSLARASGSMETQYF
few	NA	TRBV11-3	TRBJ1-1	TGTGCCAGCAGCCTGGCGACAGGAATCCCCTTGAACACTGAAGCTTTCTTT	CASSLATGIPLNTEAFF
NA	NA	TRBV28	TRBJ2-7	TGTGCCAGCAGCCCCTGGACTCCACCCTACGAGCAGTACTTC	CASSPWTPPYEQYF
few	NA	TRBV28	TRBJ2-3	TGTGCCAGCAGCTTGCTAAGAGATACGCAGTATTTT	CASSLLRDTQYF
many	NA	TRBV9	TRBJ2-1	TGTGCCAGCAGCCCAGAGGGGGGACTCAACAATGAGCAGTTCTTC	CASSPEGGLNNEQFF
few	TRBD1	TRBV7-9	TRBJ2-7	TGTGCCAGCAGTCGGGACAGGCTGAGCTCCTACGAGCAGTACTTC	CASSRDRLSSYEQYF
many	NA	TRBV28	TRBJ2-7	TGTGCCACCCTAACTAGCAGCTACGAGCAGTACTTC	CATLTSSYEQYF
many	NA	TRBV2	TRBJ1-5	TGTGCCAGCAGTGGAGAGGGCAATCAGCCCCAGCATTTT	CASSGEGNQPQHF